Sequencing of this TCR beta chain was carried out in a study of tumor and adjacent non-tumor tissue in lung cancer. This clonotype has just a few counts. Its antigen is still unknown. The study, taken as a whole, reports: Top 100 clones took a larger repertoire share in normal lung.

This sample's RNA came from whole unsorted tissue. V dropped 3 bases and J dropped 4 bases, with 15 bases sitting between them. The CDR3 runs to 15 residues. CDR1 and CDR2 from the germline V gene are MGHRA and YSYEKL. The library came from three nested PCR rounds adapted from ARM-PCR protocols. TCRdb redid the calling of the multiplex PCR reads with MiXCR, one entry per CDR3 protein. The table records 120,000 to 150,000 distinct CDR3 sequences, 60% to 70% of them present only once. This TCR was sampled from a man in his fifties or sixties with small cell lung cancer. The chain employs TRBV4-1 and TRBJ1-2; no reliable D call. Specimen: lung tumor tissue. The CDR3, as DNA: TGCGCCAGCAGCCAGGGCTGGACCCTTGGCTATGGCTACACCTTC. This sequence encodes CASSQGWTLGYGYTF.